A single sample is the source of the 31 T cell receptor beta chains below, sequenced in a study of molecular identifiers for immune sequencing clone quantification. A single record per CDR3 protein comes from TCRdb applying MiXCR to the PCR reads. The table shows about 630,000 distinct CDR3 sequences, with about 25% occurring only once. Sequenced input: naive CD8+ T cells from blood, with Jurkat cell RNA spiked in. Described subset: FACS-sorted CD8+CD4-CCR7+CD45RA+ naive T cells. The receptor source for this set is a human donor in good health. Some libraries in this study had Jurkat cell RNA spiked in.

This clonotype came up a few times. The CDR3 sequence is CASSGGQSSYEQYF. CDR3 nucleotide sequence: TGTGCCAGCAGCGGGGGACAGAGCTCCTACGAGCAGTACTTC. V is TRBV5-6 and J is TRBJ2-7; 7 bases are shared with TRBD1. Trimming removed 4 bases from V and 0 bases from J; junction bases left unmatched: 4. This CDR3 is built from 14 residues. Germline CDR1 is SGHDT and CDR2 is YYEEEE.

This clonotype was recorded at least ten times. This rearrangement joins TRBV30 to TRBJ1-5; a weak D match, TRBD1 (5 bases). Trimming pared 1 base from V and 2 bases from J, leaving 12 bases between. This CDR3 has 15 residues. Germline CDR1 reads GTSNPN; CDR2 reads SVGIG (reference sequence). Written as DNA, the CDR3 is TGTGCCTGGAGTGAAGGGGTTTCGGGCAATCAGCCCCAGCATTTT. Its translation is CAWSEGVSGNQPQHF. The full variable domain, in which reference TRBV30 and TRBJ1-5 provide the parts outside the CDR3, is SQTIHQWPATLVQPVGSPLSLECTVEGTSNPNLYWYRQAAGRGLQLLFYSVGIGQISSEVPQNLSASRPQDRQFILSSKKLLLSDSGFYLCAWSEGVSGNQPQHFGDGTRLSIL.

V gene TRBV20-1 combines with J gene TRBJ2-7, with 7 bases fitting TRBD2. V lost 3 bases, J lost 2 bases, and 7 bases stayed unmatched. The CDR3 covers 14 residues. Germline assignment: CDR1 DFQATT and CDR2 SNEGSKA (reference sequence). The CDR3 reads CSARDLAVTYEQYF. The CDR3, as DNA: TGCAGTGCTAGGGACCTAGCGGTTACCTACGAGCAGTACTTC.

This clonotype was detected a few times. The chain carries TRBV28 and TRBJ2-5; TRBD1 agrees at 11 bases. CDR1 and CDR2 from the germline V gene are MDHEN and SYDVKM. V lost 5 bases and J lost 5; bases outside the gene matches: 16. This CDR3 comprises 18 residues. The CDR3 reads CASSGQGASGASEETQYF. CDR3 in DNA: TGTGCCAGCAGTGGACAGGGGGCCTCAGGGGCTTCTGAGGAGACCCAGTACTTC.

This clonotype was picked up a small number of times. The J gene is TRBJ2-1, the V gene TRBV7-2; D remains ambiguous. The CDR3 runs 14 residues. Looked up from germline, CDR1 is SGHTA and CDR2 is FQGNSA. V lost 2 bases, J lost 5 bases, and 10 bases lay in between. CDR3 sequence: CASSLWGMDNEQFF. The CDR3 bases are TGTGCCAGCAGCTTATGGGGAATGGACAATGAGCAGTTCTTC.

The chain joins TRBV5-5 to TRBJ2-1, with D unresolved. Germline V gene data show CDR1 as SGHKS and CDR2 as YYEKEE (reference sequence). CDR3 size: 14 residues. V lost 0 bases, J lost 0 bases, and 4 bases lay in between. CDR3 nucleotide sequence: TGTGCCAGCAGCTTGGACTTCTCCTACAATGAGCAGTTCTTC. Protein product: CASSLDFSYNEQFF.

The J gene is TRBJ1-1, the V gene TRBV6-5; D may be TRBD1 (5 bases). Germline lookup yields CDR1 MNHEY and CDR2 SVGAGI. Trimming pared 2 bases from V and 3 bases from J, leaving 13 bases between. The CDR3 totals 15 residues. This CDR3 is CASSYNPRVDTEAFF. In DNA form, the CDR3 reads TGTGCCAGCAGTTACAATCCCAGGGTGGACACTGAAGCTTTCTTT.

This clonotype was found a few times. The chain uses TRBV20-1 and TRBJ2-5; D not resolved. The V and J ends lost 6 bases and 3 bases respectively, with 14 bases between them. The germline V gene encodes CDR1 DFQATT and CDR2 SNEGSKA (reference sequence). The CDR3 sequence is 13 residues long. CDR3 in amino acids: CSAESQKKETQYF. The CDR3 DNA is TGCAGTGCCGAGAGCCAGAAAAAAGAGACCCAGTACTTC.

The chain carries TRBV6-1 and TRBJ1-5; TRBD1 is a possible D gene (5 bases). Germline lookup yields CDR1 MNHNS and CDR2 SASEGT. The CDR3 is made up of 18 amino acids. The V and J ends lost 4 bases and 3 bases respectively, with 22 bases between them. CDR3: CASSGQLARGIDNQPQHF. CDR3 nucleotide sequence: TGTGCCAGCAGTGGACAGTTGGCAAGGGGTATAGACAATCAGCCCCAGCATTTT.

Only a few counts were recorded for this clonotype. This sequence joins TRBV11-2 and TRBJ1-2; TRBD1 is a possible D gene (6 bases). Trimming cost V 5 bases and J 4 bases, with 14 bases left between them. The germline V gene has CDR1 SGHAT and CDR2 FQNNGV. This CDR3 is 14 amino acids long. CDR3 sequence reads: CASSPMGGPYGYTF. CDR3 in DNA: TGTGCCAGCAGCCCGATGGGGGGGCCCTATGGCTACACCTTC.

V gene TRBV29-1 combines with J gene TRBJ2-1; the D gene is possibly TRBD2 (6 bases). The CDR3 extends over 15 amino acids. The V and J ends lost 6 bases and 8 bases respectively, with 23 bases between them. Germline values: CDR1 SQVTM, CDR2 ANQGSEA. The CDR3 spells CSVVGGIIGVDEQFF. CDR3 coding DNA: TGCAGCGTCGTGGGCGGGATCATAGGGGTCGATGAGCAGTTCTTC.

For this clonotype: One base away lies a much larger clone, so this may be a sequencing read error. Likely a read error: the CDR3 ends without its conserved phenylalanine or tryptophan. This chain uses TRBV28 with TRBJ1-1, with D possibly TRBD1 on 6 matching bases. Germline V CDR1 and CDR2: MDHEN, SYDVKM. The CDR3 runs to 13 residues. V was clipped by 4 bases and J by 4 bases, with 10 bases between them. The CDR3 region is CASSSRGSTEAFL. In nucleotides, the CDR3 is TGTGCCAGCAGTTCGAGGGGGAGCACTGAAGCTTTCCTT.

This chain links TRBV20-1 with TRBJ2-7, with 11 bases lining up with TRBD1. Trimming took 3 bases from V and 1 from J; bases not matched to a gene: 5. The CDR3 length is 15 residues. The germline CDR1 and CDR2 sequences are DFQATT and SNEGSKA (reference sequence). The CDR3 DNA is TGCAGTGCTAGCTGGACAGGGGGCTTTTCCTACGAGCAGTACTTC. Protein sequence: CSASWTGGFSYEQYF.

This clonotype was detected many times. The CDR3 region is CASSHVADTQYF. In DNA form, the CDR3 reads TGCGCCAGCAGCCACGTAGCAGATACGCAGTATTTT. This chain links TRBV4-1 with TRBJ2-3; no firm D call. This CDR3 spans 12 amino acids. The V end lost 3 bases, the J end lost 4 bases, and 5 bases lay between the germline ends. The germline V gene encodes CDR1 MGHRA and CDR2 YSYEKL.

There are a few counts of this clonotype. The chain is built from TRBV7-9 and TRBJ2-7; D remains ambiguous. CDR1 SEHNR and CDR2 FQNEAQ come from the germline V gene (reference sequence). The V and J ends lost 2 bases and 5 bases respectively, with 10 bases between them. This CDR3 is built from 13 residues. The CDR3 DNA follows: TGTGCCAGCAGCTTAATGATCTCTAACGAGCAGTACTTC. Protein product: CASSLMISNEQYF. Full variable domain (outside the CDR3, taken from reference TRBV7-9 and TRBJ2-7): DTGVSQNPRHKITKRGQNVTFRCDPISEHNRLYWYRQTLGQGPEFLTYFQNEAQLEKSRLLSDRFSAERPKGSFSTLEIQRTEQGDSAMYLCASSLMISNEQYFGPGTRLTVT.

As DNA, the CDR3 is TGTGCCAGCAGTTACACAGGGGTAGGGGCCAACGTCCTGACTTTC. It is translated as CASSYTGVGANVLTF. The chain has TRBV6-2 or TRBV6-3 and TRBJ2-6; 7 bases line up with TRBD1. The CDR3 length is 15 residues. Trimming at V came to 2 bases and at J to 4 bases, leaving 2 bases not matched to a gene. Germline CDR1 is MNHEY and CDR2 is SVGEGT.

Turning to this clonotype: The junction and the germline gene differ at one end; a read error may be behind it. The rearrangement uses TRBV28 and TRBJ1-1, with TRBD1 matching 7 bases. This CDR3 has 13 amino acids. Germline V gene data show CDR1 as MDHEN and CDR2 as SYDVKM. The CDR3 nucleotides read TGTGCCAGCAGTTTCAGAGGGGGCACTGAAGCTTTATTT. Translating it yields CASSFRGGTEALF.

A note on this clonotype: One end of the junction does not line up with germline, which may come from a read error. The rearrangement joins TRBV19 to TRBJ2-7, with D perhaps assigned TRBD1 or TRBD2 (5 bases each). The CDR3 is made up of 14 amino acids. Germline V lookup: CDR1 LNHDA, CDR2 SQIVND (reference sequence). CDR3 bases: TGTGCCAGTAGCGTCGGGACGTTAAGGGACGAGCAGCACTTC. Residues: CASSVGTLRDEQHF.

This clonotype was detected many times. This chain joins TRBV6-6 and TRBJ2-7, with D uncertain. The CDR3 spans 12 residues. Germline V lookup: CDR1 MNHNY, CDR2 SVGAGI (reference sequence). V was trimmed by 5 bases and J by 4 bases, leaving 9 bases between them. CDR3 loop: CASSLVEYEQYF. The CDR3 nucleotides read TGTGCCAGCAGTCTAGTCGAATACGAGCAGTACTTC.

The rearrangement joins TRBV9 to TRBJ2-7, with D hard to call. Per germline, CDR1 SGDLS and CDR2 YYNGEE. V was shortened by 1 base and J by 0 bases, with 8 bases between the two germline ends. The CDR3 extends over 14 amino acids. As DNA, the CDR3 is TGTGCCAGCAGCGTATCGTGGTCCTCCTACGAGCAGTACTTC. Protein product: CASSVSWSSYEQYF.

Comments on this clonotype: This sequence may be a read error, since a much larger clone differs from it by one base. This chain connects TRBV10-3 to TRBJ2-6; D uncertain. Germline V gene lookup returns CDR1 ENHRY and CDR2 SYGVKD. This CDR3 has 14 residues. The CDR3 DNA reads as TGTGCCATCAGTGCCAACCCAGGAGCCAACGGCCTGACTTTC. Its protein product is CAISANPGANGLTF.

Ten or more counts support this clonotype. The rearrangement joins TRBV28 to TRBJ1-1; D gene unclear. The length of the CDR3 is 13 residues. Germline lookup yields CDR1 MDHEN and CDR2 SYDVKM. V was clipped by 2 bases and J by 4 bases, with 8 bases between them. The CDR3 protein is CASSLTPGTEAFF. CDR3 nucleotides: TGTGCCAGCAGTTTAACCCCGGGCACTGAAGCTTTCTTT.

The V call is TRBV20-1, the J call TRBJ2-2; no clear D. The V end lost 3 bases, the J end lost 7 bases, and 12 bases lay between the germline ends. The CDR3 is made up of 13 amino acids. The germline V gene encodes CDR1 DFQATT and CDR2 SNEGSKA (reference sequence). The CDR3 DNA follows: TGCAGTGCTAGTGATGGGTTGGGCGGGGAGCTGTTTTTT. Translating gives CSASDGLGGELFF.

This clonotype was counted many times. J is TRBJ2-7 and V is TRBV30; the D gene is possibly TRBD1 (6 bases). CDR3 length: 12 amino acids. The V gene's germline CDR1 is GTSNPN and CDR2 SVGIG (reference sequence). V was cut by 4 bases and J by 1 base, with 8 bases left in between. The CDR3, as DNA: TGTGCCTGGACAGGGGATTCCTACGAGCAGTACTTC. It codes for CAWTGDSYEQYF.

This chain joins TRBV19 and TRBJ2-1, with no clear D. Trimming took 1 base from V and 0 from J, leaving 10 bases between them. From germline, CDR1 is LNHDA and CDR2 SQIVND (reference sequence). The CDR3 runs to 16 residues. This CDR3 is CASSIGGVSSYNEQFF. The CDR3 DNA reads TGTGCCAGTAGTATAGGAGGTGTGAGCTCCTACAATGAGCAGTTCTTC.

This clonotype was found a few times. Just one base apart from a much larger clone, this may be a read error. The chain is built from TRBV5-1 and TRBJ2-5; 9 bases match TRBD1. Germline CDR1 reads SGHRS; CDR2 reads YFSETQ. This CDR3 has 14 residues. CDR3 bases: TGCGCCAGCGGCCCGGGACAGGGACAAGAGCCCCAGTACTTC. This codes for CASGPGQGQEPQYF. The full variable domain, in which reference TRBV5-1 and TRBJ2-5 provide the parts outside the CDR3, is KAGVTQTPRYLIKTRGQQVTLSCSPISGHRSVSWYQQTPGQGLQFLFEYFSETQRNKGNFPGRFSGRQFSNSRSEMNVSTLELGDSALYLCASGPGQGQEPQYFGPGTRLLVL.

The sample holds many counts of this clonotype. The rearrangement joins TRBV27 to TRBJ1-5; D is unresolved. The V and J ends lost 5 bases and 3 bases respectively, with 11 bases between them. The germline CDR1 and CDR2 sequences are MNHEY and SMNVEV (reference sequence). There are 14 residues in the CDR3. This CDR3 is CASSPRTFNQPQHF. In DNA form, the CDR3 reads TGTGCCAGCAGTCCCAGGACCTTCAATCAGCCCCAGCATTTT.

For this clonotype: A read error is possible here, since a much larger clone lies one base away. This sequence joins TRBV20-1 and TRBJ2-3, with unresolved D. Germline V gene lookup returns CDR1 DFQATT and CDR2 SNEGSKA (reference sequence). The CDR3 sequence is 15 residues long. The V end was cut by 0 bases, the J end by 5 bases, with 15 bases between. CDR3 protein: CSARDLSVTGDTQYF. The CDR3, as DNA: TGCAGTGCTAGAGATCTCTCCGTCACCGGAGATACGCAGTATTTT.

This sequence joins TRBV5-1 and TRBJ2-5; TRBD1 might be the D (5 bases). Trimming took 4 bases from V and 5 from J, leaving 21 bases between them. CDR1 and CDR2 (germline): SGHRS, YFSETQ. The CDR3 has 16 amino acids. The CDR3 coding sequence is TGCGCCAGCAGCCTGAACTTACAGGTGGCTGTGGAGACCCAGTACTTC. Protein sequence: CASSLNLQVAVETQYF.

The V call is TRBV27, the J call TRBJ1-2; D is possibly TRBD1 (5 bases). CDR3 length: 14 amino acids. In germline, CDR1 is MNHEY, CDR2 SMNVEV (reference sequence). The V end was cut by 3 bases, the J end by 8 bases, with 16 bases between. The CDR3 sequence: CASSFSAGKGGYTF. The DNA of the CDR3 is TGTGCCAGCAGTTTCAGTGCAGGGAAGGGAGGCTACACCTTC.

This clonotype was found a few times. The CDR3 sequence: CASSLTNIHGYGYTF. As DNA, the CDR3 is TGTGCCAGCAGTCTAACTAATATACACGGCTATGGCTACACCTTC. The rearrangement uses TRBV6-5 and TRBJ1-2; D is unresolved. The CDR3 consists of 15 residues. Germline V gene data show CDR1 as MNHEY and CDR2 as SVGAGI. Trimming removed 5 bases at V and 4 bases at J, with 17 bases between.